The clone carrying this T cell receptor (beta chain) was counted between two and nine times. The antigen remains undetermined. This record belongs to a study of human T cells and chemical hapten exposure. Overall study findings and caveats: Alopecia in all donors means immunity may differ from healthy individuals.

Time point in this sample: patch test 1, 2 weeks after DPC sensitization. Treatment described: therapeutic diphenylcyclopropenone sensitization with weekly scalp DPC. Unique molecular identifiers were attached to individual cDNA molecules during library preparation. From the RACE reads, TCRdb called clonotypes with MiXCR, one entry per CDR3 protein. In the table there are around 340,000 distinct CDR3 sequences, approximately 6.3% of which are singletons. V trimming: 4 bases; J trimming: 2 bases; junction bases outside the gene matches: 8. Germline CDR1 SEHNR, CDR2 FQNEAQ (reference sequence). The CDR3 contains 15 residues.

This chain links TRBV7-9 with TRBJ2-7; TRBD1 agrees at 7 bases. The sequencing used whole blood, collected in connection with sensitization to the hapten diphenylcyclopropenone (DPC). The TCR was taken from a young woman with alopecia areata. Some clones in this sample may be carry-over from other donors' samples. The CDR3 nucleotides read TGTGCCAGCAGCTCCTACAGGGGACCCACCTACGAGCAGTACTTC. This codes for CASSSYRGPTYEQYF.